This is a list of T cell receptor beta chains from one sample in a study of human T cells and chemical hapten exposure. TCRdb analysed the RACE reads with MiXCR anew, one entry per CDR3 protein. This sample has about 160,000 distinct CDR3 sequences, with around a quarter found just once. The sequences come from whole blood, collected in connection with sensitization to the hapten diphenylcyclopropenone (DPC). These TCRs come from a woman aged 18 to 35 with alopecia areata. Some clones in this sample may be carry-over from other donors' samples. Each CDR3 is given with its conserved first and last residue. The D gene is left open where the match is weak. Not all rows give a size; the values are once, few, many and, for expanded clones, a class.

v_call	d_call	clone_size	j_call	cdr3_nt	cdr3_aa
TRBV4-1	.	few	TRBJ2-1	TGCGCCAGCAGCCGCAAGGTGAGGGAGTGGTGGGTTGAGCAGTTCTTC	CASSRKVREWWVEQFF
TRBV30	.	.	TRBJ2-7	TGTGCCTGGAGTGTAGCGCAGAGTGCTAGCGCGTACGAGCAGTACTTC	CAWSVAQSASAYEQYF
TRBV29-1	.	few	TRBJ2-5	TGCAGCGTGGGGGGAATAGCGGCCAAAGAGACCCAGTACTTC	CSVGGIAAKETQYF
TRBV20-1	.	.	TRBJ1-5	TGCAGTGCTAGAGTGAATGGGGGGCTCGGGCAGCCCCAGCATTTT	CSARVNGGLGQPQHF
TRBV4-1	.	.	TRBJ2-1	TGCGCCAGCAGCCCCTGGACAGCCTCCTACAATGAGCAGTTCTTC	CASSPWTASYNEQFF
TRBV4-2	TRBD1	once	TRBJ1-5	TGTGCCAGCAGCCACCCGGACAGGGGGAATCAGCCCCAGCATTTT	CASSHPDRGNQPQHF
TRBV4-3	.	.	TRBJ2-1	TGCGCCAGCAGCCAAGTCCGGCGGGTCGCCTACAATGAGCAGTTCTTC	CASSQVRRVAYNEQFF
TRBV6-4	TRBD1	.	TRBJ1-6	TGTGCCAGCAGTGGGACAGGGGATTCACCCCTCCACTTT	CASSGTGDSPLHF
TRBV5-4	.	.	TRBJ1-1	TGTGCCAGCAGCTCGGACGGGTTCATGAACACTGAAGCTTTCTTT	CASSSDGFMNTEAFF
TRBV5-1	.	few	TRBJ1-2	TGCGCCAGCAGCTCGGACAGCCCAGGCTATGGCTACACCTTC	CASSSDSPGYGYTF
TRBV7-6	TRBD1	few	TRBJ2-7	TGTGCCAGCAGCTTAGGGGCCGACCGGGACAGGATCACCTACGAGCAGTACTTC	CASSLGADRDRITYEQYF
TRBV6-2/TRBV6-3	.	few	TRBJ1-5	TGTGCCAGCAGGGTAAGGGGAAGCAATCAGCCCCAGCATTTT	CASRVRGSNQPQHF
TRBV29-1	TRBD2	few	TRBJ2-1	TGCAGCGTTGATGTAGCGGGATTCAAGGATGAGCAGTTCTTC	CSVDVAGFKDEQFF
TRBV20-1	.	few	TRBJ2-7	TGCAGTGCTAGAGATGCGGCAGGGAACTACGAGCAGTACTTC	CSARDAAGNYEQYF
TRBV29-1	.	.	TRBJ1-1	TGCAGGGGAGACAACACTGAAGCTTTCTTT	CRGDNTEAFF
TRBV5-8	.	.	TRBJ1-1	TGTGCCAGCAGCTTGTGGGGTGGGGCAGGAACTGAAGCTTTCTTT	CASSLWGGAGTEAFF
TRBV7-2	.	many	TRBJ1-5	TGTGCCAGCAGCGGGGGGGAAGTCTGGCCCCAGCATTTT	CASSGGEVWPQHF
TRBV29-1	.	.	TRBJ1-5	TGCAGCGTTGGGGTGGGGGGGAATCAGCCCCAGCATTTT	CSVGVGGNQPQHF
TRBV4-1	TRBD2	once	TRBJ2-7	TGCGCCAGCAGCCTTGGACTAGCGGGACTCCTGCACTACGAGCAGTACTTC	CASSLGLAGLLHYEQYF
TRBV5-1	.	.	TRBJ2-5	TGCGCCAGCAGCTCGGAACGCAACTCCCAAGAGACCCAGTACTTC	CASSSERNSQETQYF
TRBV7-2	.	.	TRBJ1-4	TGTGCCAGCAGCTTAGACGGACGGCGCGGAGAAAAACTGTTTTTT	CASSLDGRRGEKLFF
TRBV11-1	.	.	TRBJ2-5	TGTGCCAGCACTTGGGACCAAGAGACCCAGTACTTC	CASTWDQETQYF
TRBV29-1	.	.	TRBJ2-6	TGCAGCGTCCGGGACCCCGACGTCCTGACTTTC	CSVRDPDVLTF
TRBV6-1	.	once	TRBJ2-1	TGTGCCAGCAGTGACCAGGTTAGCTCCTACAATGAGCAGTTCTTC	CASSDQVSSYNEQFF
TRBV7-2	TRBD1	.	TRBJ2-1	TGTGCCAGCAGCTCCCCCGGACAGGGAAGCTACAATGAGCAGTTCTTC	CASSSPGQGSYNEQFF
TRBV7-2	TRBD1	many	TRBJ2-5	TGTGCCAGCAGCTTAGCGGGACAGGGGAAAGAGACCCAGTACTTC	CASSLAGQGKETQYF
TRBV9	TRBD2	.	TRBJ2-7	TGTGCCAGCAACCCGGGGGGTGCAGCCTACGAGCAGTACTTC	CASNPGGAAYEQYF